One and the same sample provided the 2 T cell receptor beta chains below, sequenced in a study of blood T cell repertoires in COVID-19. Some clones are missing from TCRdb's copy, which holds only in-frame ones; the method was immunoSEQ multiplex PCR. The sample records some 270,000 clones, about 89% being singletons. Sequenced sample: peripheral blood. The source of these receptors is a man aged 50 to 60 with acute or convalescent COVID-19.

This chain links TRBV9 with TRBJ2-5; 11 nucleotides match TRBD1. The CDR3 loop spans 16 amino acids. With V trimmed by 3 bases and J by 4 bases, 8 bases remained unmatched. Germline CDR1 reads SGDLS; CDR2 reads YYNGEE. The CDR3 nucleotides read TGTGCCAGCAGCGCAAAAACCGGGACAGGGGGAGAGACCCAGTACTTC. Encoded protein: CASSAKTGTGGETQYF.

V gene TRBV27 combines with J gene TRBJ1-1, with D tentatively TRBD1 (5 bases). The CDR3 is 14 amino acids. V was trimmed by 2 bases and J by 3 bases, leaving 10 bases between them. The germline gives CDR1 MNHEY, CDR2 SMNVEV (reference sequence). CDR3 sequence: CASSLAREDTEAFF. DNA for the CDR3: TGTGCCAGCAGTTTAGCCAGGGAGGACACTGAAGCTTTCTTT.